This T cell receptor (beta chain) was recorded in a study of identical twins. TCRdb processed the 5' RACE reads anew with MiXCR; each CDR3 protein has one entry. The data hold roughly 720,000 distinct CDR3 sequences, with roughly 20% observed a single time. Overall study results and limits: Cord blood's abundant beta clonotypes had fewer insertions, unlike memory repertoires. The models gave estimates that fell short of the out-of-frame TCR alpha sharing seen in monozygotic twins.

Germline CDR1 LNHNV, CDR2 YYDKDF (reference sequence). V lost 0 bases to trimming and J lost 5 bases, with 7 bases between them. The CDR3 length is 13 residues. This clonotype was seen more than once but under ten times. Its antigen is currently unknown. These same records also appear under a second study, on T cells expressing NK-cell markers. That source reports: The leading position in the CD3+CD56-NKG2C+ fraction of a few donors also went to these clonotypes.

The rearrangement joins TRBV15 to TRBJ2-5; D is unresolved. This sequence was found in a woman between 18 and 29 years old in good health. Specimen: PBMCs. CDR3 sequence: CATSRDQRETQYF. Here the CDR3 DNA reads TGTGCCACCAGCAGAGATCAGAGGGAGACCCAGTACTTC. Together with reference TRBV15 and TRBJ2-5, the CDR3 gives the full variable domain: DAMVIQNPRYQVTQFGKPVTLSCSQTLNHNVMYWYQQKSSQAPKLLFHYYDKDFNNEADTPDNFQSRRPNTSFCFLDIRSPGLGDTAMYLCATSRDQRETQYFGPGTRLLVL.